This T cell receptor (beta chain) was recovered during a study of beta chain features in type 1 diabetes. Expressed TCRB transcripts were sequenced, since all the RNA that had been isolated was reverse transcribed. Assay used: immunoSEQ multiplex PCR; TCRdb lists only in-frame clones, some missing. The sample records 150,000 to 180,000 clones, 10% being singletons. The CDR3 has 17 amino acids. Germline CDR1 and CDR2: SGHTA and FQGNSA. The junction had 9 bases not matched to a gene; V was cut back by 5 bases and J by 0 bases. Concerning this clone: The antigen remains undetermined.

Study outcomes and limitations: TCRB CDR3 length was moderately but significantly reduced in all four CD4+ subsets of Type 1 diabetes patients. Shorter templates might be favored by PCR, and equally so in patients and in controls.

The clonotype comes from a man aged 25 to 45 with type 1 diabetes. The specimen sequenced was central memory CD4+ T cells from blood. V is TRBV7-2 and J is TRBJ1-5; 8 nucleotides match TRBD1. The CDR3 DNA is TGTGCCAGCAGCCTGATGGACAGGGAGTATAGCAATCAGCCCCAGCATTTT. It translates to CASSLMDREYSNQPQHF.